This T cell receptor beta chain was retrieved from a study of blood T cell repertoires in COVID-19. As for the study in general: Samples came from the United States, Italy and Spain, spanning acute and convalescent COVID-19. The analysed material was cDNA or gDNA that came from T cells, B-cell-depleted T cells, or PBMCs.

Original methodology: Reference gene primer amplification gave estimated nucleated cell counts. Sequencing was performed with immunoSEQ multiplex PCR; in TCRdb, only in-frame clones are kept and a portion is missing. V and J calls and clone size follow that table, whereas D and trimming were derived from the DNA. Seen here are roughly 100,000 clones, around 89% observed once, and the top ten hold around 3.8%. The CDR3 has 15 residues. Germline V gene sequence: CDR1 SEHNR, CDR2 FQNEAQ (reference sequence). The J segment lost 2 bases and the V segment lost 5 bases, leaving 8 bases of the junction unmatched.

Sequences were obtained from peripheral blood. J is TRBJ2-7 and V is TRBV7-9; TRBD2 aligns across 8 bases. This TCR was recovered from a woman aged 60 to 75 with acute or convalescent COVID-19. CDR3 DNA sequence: TGTGCCAGCAGCGCGCCTAGCGGGCCTACCTACGAGCAGTACTTC. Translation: CASSAPSGPTYEQYF. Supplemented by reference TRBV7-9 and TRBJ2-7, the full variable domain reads DTGVSQNPRHKITKRGQNVTFRCDPISEHNRLYWYRQTLGQGPEFLTYFQNEAQLEKSRLLSDRFSAERPKGSFSTLEIQRTEQGDSAMYLCASSAPSGPTYEQYFGPGTRLTVT.